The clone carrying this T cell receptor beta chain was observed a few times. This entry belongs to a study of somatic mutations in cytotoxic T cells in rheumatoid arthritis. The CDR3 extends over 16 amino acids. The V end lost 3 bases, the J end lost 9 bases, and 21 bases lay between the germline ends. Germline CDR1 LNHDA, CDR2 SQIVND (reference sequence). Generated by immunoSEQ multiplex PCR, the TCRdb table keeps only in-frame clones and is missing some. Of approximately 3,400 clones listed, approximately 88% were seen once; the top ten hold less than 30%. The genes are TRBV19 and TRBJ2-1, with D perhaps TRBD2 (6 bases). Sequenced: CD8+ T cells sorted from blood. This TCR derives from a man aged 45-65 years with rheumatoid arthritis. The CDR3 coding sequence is TGTGCCAGTAGTATTGACCGGGAGTCGTTGTATGGTGAGCAGTTCTTC. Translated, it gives CASSIDRESLYGEQFF. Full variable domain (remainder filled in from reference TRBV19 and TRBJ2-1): DGGITQSPKYLFRKEGQNVTLSCEQNLNHDAMYWYRQDPGQGLRLIYYSQIVNDFQKGDIAEGYSVSREKKESFPLTVTSAQKNPTAFYLCASSIDRESLYGEQFFGPGTRLTVL.